The T cell receptor (beta chain) under discussion was sequenced for a study of T cells in localized non-small cell lung cancer. With respect to this clone: Its cognate antigen is unknown.

Data came from immunoSEQ multiplex PCR; TCRdb stores just in-frame clones and leaves some out. Of fewer than 35,000 clones listed, less than 90% are singletons. Study-level points and caveats: Adjacent uninvolved lung tissue had the highest T cell clonality, exceeding tumor. Heterogeneity is still possible, as just one tumor region was sequenced. Longer overall survival associated with higher blood T cell density; shorter survival with higher adjacent-lung clonality. The appearance of a median about 60 of the top 100 tumor clones was seen in adjacent lung.

This CDR3 comprises 14 residues. Germline V lookup: CDR1 SGHRS, CDR2 YFSETQ. The V end lost 6 bases, the J end lost 10 bases, and 20 bases lay between the germline ends. The chain combines TRBV5-1 with TRBJ2-1; a weak D match, TRBD2 (6 bases). The sequence was obtained from a female donor older than 55 with stage I lung adenocarcinoma. The sequencing here drew on peripheral blood, taken before any cancer treatment. The CDR3, as DNA: TGCGCCAGCAACCCGTCGGTGAGCGGAGGGGAGCAGTTCTTC. This gives the protein CASNPSVSGGEQFF.